These T cell receptor beta chains were read from a single sample in a study of metastatic and nonmetastatic thyroid tumors. TCRdb reanalyzed the PCR reads with MiXCR. The table lists 45,000 or so clones, less than 5% of them singletons. The sample consisted of blood. These receptors were collected from a female donor with papillary thyroid cancer or a benign thyroid nodule (not recorded which). Some clones in this sample may be carry-over from other donors' samples. Each CDR3 is given with its conserved first and last residue. A D gene is named only where the DNA matches it firmly. Rows may omit the clone size; those that give it use once, few, many or a size class.

j_call,v_call,d_call,cdr3_length,clone_size,cdr3_aa,cdr3_nt
TRBJ2-1,TRBV5-4,-,14,many,CASSLEQGANEQFF,TGTGCCAGCAGCTTGGAGCAGGGCGCCAATGAGCAGTTCTTC
TRBJ1-2,TRBV19,TRBD1,12,few,CATMDRAYGYIF,TGTGCCACCATGGACAGGGCATATGGCTACATCTTC
TRBJ2-2,TRBV7-3,TRBD1,16,many,CASSLNQGAMSGELFF,TGTGCCAGCAGCTTAAACCAGGGGGCCATGAGCGGGGAGCTGTTTTTT
TRBJ2-7,TRBV19,-,14,few,CASSPVTCVHEQYF,TGTGCCAGTAGTCCCGTGACATGTGTTCACGAGCAGTACTTC
TRBJ2-2,TRBV6-1,-,14,-,CASRDSSNTGELFF,TGTGCCAGCAGGGACAGTTCGAACACCGGGGAGCTGTTTTTT
TRBJ2-3,TRBV3-1,-,15,few,CASSMTEPSTDTQYF,TGTGCCAGCAGCATGACGGAGCCTAGCACAGATACGCAGTATTTT
TRBJ2-5,TRBV19,-,16,-,CASSPLRDAVQETQYF,TGTGCCAGTAGTCCTTTACGGGACGCTGTCCAAGAGACCCAGTACTTC
TRBJ2-3,TRBV6-6,TRBD1,16,-,CASSYPRDRSTDTQYF,TGTGCCAGCAGTTACCCGAGGGACAGGAGCACAGATACGCAGTATTTT
TRBJ2-7,TRBV4-1,TRBD1,15,many,CASSQVRDRGYEQYF,TGCGCCAGCAGCCAAGTCCGGGACAGGGGCTACGAGCAGTACTTC
TRBJ1-5,TRBV25-1,-,12,many,CASSRGVQPQHF,TGTGCCAGCAGTCGGGGTGTCCAGCCCCAGCATTTT
TRBJ1-6,TRBV5-1,-,15,few,CASSLGSRGYSPLHF,TGCGCCAGCAGTTTGGGTAGCAGAGGGTATTCGCCCCTCCACTTT
TRBJ1-4,TRBV6-1,-,14,many,CASSEGGGNEKLFF,TGTGCCAGCAGTGAAGGCGGAGGTAATGAAAAACTGTTTTTT
TRBJ2-3,TRBV6-1,-,15,medium-sized,CASSEASGSTDTQYF,TGTGCCAGCAGTGAAGCTAGCGGTAGCACAGATACGCAGTATTTT
TRBJ2-7,TRBV29-1,TRBD1,14,few,CSVEGTGAGYEQYF,TGCAGCGTTGAGGGGACAGGGGCCGGGTACGAGCAGTACTTC
TRBJ2-1,TRBV29-1,TRBD2,15,many,CSGDGTSGRGTEQFF,TGCAGCGGGGACGGGACTAGCGGGAGGGGCACTGAGCAGTTCTTC
TRBJ2-5,TRBV11-1,-,15,few,CASRLEATRVETQYF,TGTGCCAGCAGATTAGAAGCGACCCGAGTGGAGACACAGTACTTC
TRBJ2-1,TRBV11-2,-,14,many,CASSLLGGSGEQFF,TGTGCCAGCAGCTTACTAGGGGGGTCGGGTGAGCAGTTCTTC
TRBJ1-3,TRBV19,-,13,many,CASGIKPLNTIYF,TGTGCCAGTGGAATAAAGCCGTTAAACACCATATATTTT
TRBJ2-7,TRBV3-1,-,13,few,CASSRGERYEQYF,TGTGCCAGCAGCCGTGGCGAGCGGTACGAGCAGTACTTC
TRBJ2-3,TRBV19,TRBD2,16,many,CASSTLGGRAADTQYF,TGTGCCAGTAGTACCCTTGGGGGGAGGGCGGCAGATACGCAGTATTTT
TRBJ1-3,TRBV30,-,15,many,CAWSVPGAGGNTIYF,TGTGCCTGGAGTGTGCCAGGGGCTGGTGGAAACACCATATATTTT
TRBJ2-3,TRBV6-1,-,13,medium-sized,CASIAGYTDTQYF,TGTGCCAGCATCGCGGGGTACACAGATACGCAGTATTTT
TRBJ2-7,TRBV5-6,-,11,many,CASSLLGVQYF,TGTGCCAGCAGCTTGCTGGGGGTGCAGTACTTC
TRBJ2-7,TRBV6-2/TRBV6-3,-,14,-,CASSYSNGPYEQYF,TGTGCCAGCAGTTACTCGAACGGCCCCTACGAGCAGTACTTC
TRBJ2-7,TRBV20-1,TRBD2,15,many,CSASSFREGSYEQYF,TGCAGTGCTAGTTCTTTCAGGGAGGGATCCTACGAGCAGTACTTC